These 5 T cell receptor beta chains were sequenced from one sample in a study of beta chain features in type 1 diabetes. The authors reverse transcribed all of the isolated RNA, so sequencing captured expressed TCRB transcripts. The data were produced by immunoSEQ multiplex PCR, yet TCRdb's version contains in-frame clones alone and is incomplete. The repertoire holds approximately 170,000 clones, less than 9.5% seen once, with 2% to 2.5% in the top ten. Sequences were obtained from central memory CD4+ T cells from blood. The source of these receptors is a woman younger than 30 in good health.

This clone occurred a few times. The chain couples TRBV4-1 to TRBJ2-2; 8 nucleotides match TRBD2. J lost 3 bases, V lost 5 bases, and 8 bases had no gene match. The CDR3 length is 16 residues. The germline V gene has CDR1 MGHRA and CDR2 YSYEKL. For the CDR3, the DNA is TGCGCCAGCAGCTCTAAGACTAGCGACGACACCGGGGAGCTGTTTTTT. It specifies CASSSKTSDDTGELFF.

The V gene is TRBV7-9, the J gene TRBJ2-1, with 7 nucleotides matching TRBD1. This CDR3 has 15 amino acids. Trimming at V came to 6 bases and at J to 2 bases, leaving 7 bases not matched to a gene. Germline CDR1 is SEHNR and CDR2 is FQNEAQ (reference sequence). CDR3 amino acids: CASSSDRAAYNEQFF. In DNA form, the CDR3 reads TGTGCCAGCAGTTCCGACAGGGCGGCCTACAATGAGCAGTTCTTC.

Only a few counts were recorded for this clone. V usage is TRBV7-2 and J usage is TRBJ2-1; D is possibly TRBD2 (6 bases). Germline-derived CDR1 and CDR2 are SGHTA and FQGNSA. This CDR3 comprises 12 residues. V gave up 2 bases and J gave up 8 bases, with 7 bases separating them. CDR3 DNA sequence: TGTGCCAGCAGCTTACAGCGGGATGAGCAGTTCTTC. Protein product: CASSLQRDEQFF.

This chain uses TRBV6-5 with TRBJ2-7, with D possibly TRBD1 on 6 matching bases. This CDR3 contains 14 residues. Germline V gene data show CDR1 as MNHEY and CDR2 as SVGAGI. Trimming cost V 5 bases and J 1 base, with 12 bases left between them. CDR3 DNA sequence: TGTGCCAGCAGTAAATACAGGGATTCCTACGAGCAGTACTTC. This encodes CASSKYRDSYEQYF.

In its sample, this clone was seen a few times. The chain has TRBV7-8 and TRBJ1-1; D not resolved. This CDR3 spans 14 amino acids. Germline lookup yields CDR1 SGHVS and CDR2 FQNEAQ. The V end was cut by 5 bases, the J end by 0 bases, with 10 bases between. CDR3 residues: CASSIRRVNTEAFF. The CDR3 DNA is TGTGCCAGCAGCATCAGACGGGTGAACACTGAAGCTTTCTTT.